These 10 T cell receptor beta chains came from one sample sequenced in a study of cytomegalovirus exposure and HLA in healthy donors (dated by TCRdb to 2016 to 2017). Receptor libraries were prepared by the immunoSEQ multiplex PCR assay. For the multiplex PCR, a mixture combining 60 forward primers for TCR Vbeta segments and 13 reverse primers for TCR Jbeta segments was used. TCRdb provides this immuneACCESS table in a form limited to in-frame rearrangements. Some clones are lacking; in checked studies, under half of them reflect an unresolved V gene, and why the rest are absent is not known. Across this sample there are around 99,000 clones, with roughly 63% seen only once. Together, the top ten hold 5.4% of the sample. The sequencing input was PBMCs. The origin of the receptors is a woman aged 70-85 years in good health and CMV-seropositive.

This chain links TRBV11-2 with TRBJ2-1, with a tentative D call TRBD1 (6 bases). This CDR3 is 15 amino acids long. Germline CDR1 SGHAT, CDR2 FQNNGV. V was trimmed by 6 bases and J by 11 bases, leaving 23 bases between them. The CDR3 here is CASSIDGTEGTKQFF. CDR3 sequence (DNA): TGTGCCAGCAGTATAGATGGGACCGAGGGGACAAAGCAGTTCTTC.

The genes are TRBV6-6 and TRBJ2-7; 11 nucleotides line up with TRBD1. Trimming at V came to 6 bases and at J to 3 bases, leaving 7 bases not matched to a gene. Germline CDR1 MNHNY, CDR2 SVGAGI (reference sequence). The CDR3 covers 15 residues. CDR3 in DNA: TGTGCCAGCAGCGCCTCCGGGACAGGGGGCTACGAGCAGTACTTC. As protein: CASSASGTGGYEQYF.

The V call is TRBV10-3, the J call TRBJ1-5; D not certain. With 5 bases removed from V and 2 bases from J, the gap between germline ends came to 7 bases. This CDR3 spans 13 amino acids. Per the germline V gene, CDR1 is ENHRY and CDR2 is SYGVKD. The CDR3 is CAISPQGNQPQHF. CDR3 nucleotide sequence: TGTGCCATCAGTCCCCAGGGCAATCAGCCCCAGCATTTT.

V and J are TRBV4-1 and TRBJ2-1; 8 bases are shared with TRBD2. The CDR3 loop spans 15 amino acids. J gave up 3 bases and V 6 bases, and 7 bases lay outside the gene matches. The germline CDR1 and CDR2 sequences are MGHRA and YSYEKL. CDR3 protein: CASRLSGTSYNEQFF. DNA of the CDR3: TGCGCCAGCAGACTTTCCGGGACTAGCTACAATGAGCAGTTCTTC.

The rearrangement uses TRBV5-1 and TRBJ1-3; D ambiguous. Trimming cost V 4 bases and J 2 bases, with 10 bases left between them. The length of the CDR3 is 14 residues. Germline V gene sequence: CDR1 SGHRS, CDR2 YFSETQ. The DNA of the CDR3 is TGCGCCAGCAGCCAGGACGGGACTGGAAACACCATATATTTT. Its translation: CASSQDGTGNTIYF. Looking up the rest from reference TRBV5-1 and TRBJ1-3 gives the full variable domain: KAGVTQTPRYLIKTRGQQVTLSCSPISGHRSVSWYQQTPGQGLQFLFEYFSETQRNKGNFPGRFSGRQFSNSRSEMNVSTLELGDSALYLCASSQDGTGNTIYFGEGSWLTVV.

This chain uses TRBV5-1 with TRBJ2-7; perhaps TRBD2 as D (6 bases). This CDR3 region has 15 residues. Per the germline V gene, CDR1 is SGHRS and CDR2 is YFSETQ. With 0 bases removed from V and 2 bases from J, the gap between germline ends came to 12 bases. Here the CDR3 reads CASSLEPTGAYEQYF. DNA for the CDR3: TGCGCCAGCAGCTTGGAACCTACGGGGGCCTACGAGCAGTACTTC.

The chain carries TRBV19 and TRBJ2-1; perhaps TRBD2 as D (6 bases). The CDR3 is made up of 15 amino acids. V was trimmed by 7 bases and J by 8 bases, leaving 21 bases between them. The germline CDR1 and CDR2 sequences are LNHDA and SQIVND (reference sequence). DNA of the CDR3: TGTGCCAGTAACCCCCGACAGACCCCGGGGGATGAGCAGTTCTTC. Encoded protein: CASNPRQTPGDEQFF.

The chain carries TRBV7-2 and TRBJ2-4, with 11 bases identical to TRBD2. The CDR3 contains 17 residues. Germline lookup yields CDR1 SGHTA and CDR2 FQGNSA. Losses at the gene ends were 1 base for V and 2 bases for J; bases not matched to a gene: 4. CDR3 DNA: TGTGCCAGCAGCTTAGTGCCTAGCGGGGGGTCCAAAAACATTCAGTACTTC. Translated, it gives CASSLVPSGGSKNIQYF. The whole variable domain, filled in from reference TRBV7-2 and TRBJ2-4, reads GAGVSQSPSNKVTEKGKDVELRCDPISGHTALYWYRQSLGQGLEFLIYFQGNSAPDKSGLPSDRFSAERTGGSVSTLTIQRTQQEDSAVYLCASSLVPSGGSKNIQYFGAGTRLSVL.

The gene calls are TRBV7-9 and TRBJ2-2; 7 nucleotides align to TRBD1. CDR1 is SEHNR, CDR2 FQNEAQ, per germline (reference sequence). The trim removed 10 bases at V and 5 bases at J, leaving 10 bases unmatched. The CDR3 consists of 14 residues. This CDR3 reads CAIQTGLATGELFF. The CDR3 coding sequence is TGTGCCATTCAGACAGGGCTGGCGACCGGGGAGCTGTTTTTT.

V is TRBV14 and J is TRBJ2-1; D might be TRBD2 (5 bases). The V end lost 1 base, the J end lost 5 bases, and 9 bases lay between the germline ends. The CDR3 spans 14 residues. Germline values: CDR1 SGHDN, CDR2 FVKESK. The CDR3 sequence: CASSQASGDNEQFF. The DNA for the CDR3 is TGTGCCAGCAGCCAAGCCAGCGGTGACAATGAGCAGTTCTTC.